This TCR beta chain was sequenced in a study of vaccination and CD4 T cells after COVID-19. Study-level background: According to the study, participants were given two doses of BNT162b2 or mRNA-1273 vaccine. As a positive control, some control cultures were given a CEFX pool, while others were given an HIV-1 Nef pool or no peptide.

The Oncomine TCR Beta short-read assay sequenced DNA from cultured CD4+ T cells. Once CD4+ T cells had been cultured, genomic DNA was extracted from them. From the PCR reads, TCRdb called clonotypes with MiXCR, one entry per CDR3 protein. Among about 12,000 distinct CDR3 sequences listed, 37% were seen once. Treatment in this sample: approximately nine-day PBMC culture with coronavirus spike peptide pools or control peptides (ViraFEST assay). Gathered ahead of the COVID-19 pandemic (2011-2018) were the CD4+ T cells of the unexposed donor. T cells were expanded with peptide pools, and expanded clonotypes were identified by TCR sequencing. A word on this clonotype: As yet, its antigen is unknown.

This TCR was recovered from a human donor in good health. The source material was CD4+ T cells from blood, cultured in vitro.

CDR3 nucleotides: TGTGCCAGCAGCTTAGTCGGTTCACCCCTCGGTGAGACCCAGTACTTC. As protein: CASSLVGSPLGETQYF. This chain joins TRBV7-9 and TRBJ2-5; no reliable D call. V was clipped by 1 base and J by 5 bases, with 17 bases between them. CDR3 length: 16 amino acids. CDR1 SEHNR and CDR2 FQNEAQ come from the germline V gene (reference sequence). Filled out from reference TRBV7-9 and TRBJ2-5, the complete variable domain reads DTGVSQNPRHKITKRGQNVTFRCDPISEHNRLYWYRQTLGQGPEFLTYFQNEAQLEKSRLLSDRFSAERPKGSFSTLEIQRTEQGDSAMYLCASSLVGSPLGETQYFGPGTRLLVL.